The rows below give T cell receptor beta chains drawn from one sample of a study of T-cell reconstitution after alpha-beta-depleted transplantation in children. TCRdb recomputed calls from the PCR reads with MiXCR, one row per CDR3 protein. The sample gives about 440,000 distinct CDR3 sequences, around two fifths of which show up once; 27% is in the top ten. Sequencing used PBMCs, obtained before TCRalphabeta/CD19-depleted stem cell transplant. These receptors came from a girl aged 2 to 9 with aplastic anemia, due to receive a stem cell transplant. The CDR3 runs from the conserved cysteine through the conserved F or W. A D gene is named only where the DNA matches it firmly. Some rows mark clone size as missing; the rest say once, few, many or name a class of expanded clone.

TRBD1	few	TRBV29-1	12	TRBJ1-2	CSVDDRGRGYTF	TGCAGCGTGGACGACAGGGGGCGCGGCTACACCTTC
TRBD1	NA	TRBV20-1	13	TRBJ1-5	CSADRGPQEPQHF	TGCAGTGCGGACAGGGGACCCCAGGAGCCCCAGCATTTT
NA	NA	TRBV5-1	17	TRBJ1-1	CASGIGSGPKLNTEAFF	TGCGCCAGCGGGATAGGATCAGGTCCTAAGTTGAACACTGAAGCTTTCTTT
TRBD2	NA	TRBV7-2	15	TRBJ2-1	CASRRLAGSYNEQFF	TGTGCCAGCAGGCGTCTAGCGGGGTCCTACAATGAGCAGTTCTTC
NA	NA	TRBV29-1	13	TRBJ2-7	CSVGGRDVYEQYF	TGCAGCGTAGGGGGACGCGACGTCTACGAGCAGTACTTC
NA	NA	TRBV6-5	15	TRBJ1-2	CASSYGAGANYGYTF	TGTGCCAGCAGTTACGGGGCAGGAGCTAACTATGGCTACACCTTC
TRBD1	NA	TRBV28	14	TRBJ1-2	CASRPGGAGYGYTF	TGTGCCAGCAGACCAGGGGGCGCCGGCTATGGCTACACCTTC
TRBD1	NA	TRBV15	15	TRBJ2-1	CATSSHRGLGNEQFF	TGTGCCACCAGCAGCCACAGGGGATTAGGCAATGAGCAGTTCTTC
TRBD2	many	TRBV20-1	13	TRBJ2-7	CSAAAGGPHEQYF	TGCAGTGCTGCAGCGGGAGGGCCCCACGAGCAGTACTTC
NA	NA	TRBV7-9	14	TRBJ2-7	CASNVGGLGNEQYF	TGTGCCAGCAATGTAGGAGGGTTAGGGAACGAGCAGTACTTC
NA	NA	TRBV18	14	TRBJ2-7	CASSPQGRINEQYF	TGTGCCAGCTCACCACAGGGGCGAATCAACGAGCAGTACTTC
TRBD2	few	TRBV20-1	17	TRBJ2-1	CSARVTSGGPRSNEQFF	TGCAGTGCTAGAGTAACTAGCGGGGGGCCGAGGTCCAATGAGCAGTTCTTC
NA	NA	TRBV28	14	TRBJ2-5	CASSSPGFQETQYF	TGTGCCAGCAGTTCCCCGGGCTTCCAAGAGACCCAGTACTTC
TRBD2	NA	TRBV20-1	15	TRBJ2-1	CSASGGTSGSNEQFF	TGCAGTGCTAGTGGGGGGACTAGCGGGAGTAATGAGCAGTTCTTC
TRBD1	NA	TRBV29-1	14	TRBJ1-5	CSVTGTGSNQPQHF	TGCAGCGTTACGGGGACAGGGAGCAATCAGCCCCAGCATTTT
TRBD1	NA	TRBV12-3/TRBV12-4	14	TRBJ1-2	CASSPLGQGYGYTF	TGTGCCAGCAGTCCCCTGGGACAGGGATACGGCTACACCTTC
TRBD1	many	TRBV20-1	15	TRBJ1-5	CSASVGQGADQPQHF	TGCAGTGCTTCAGTAGGACAGGGGGCTGATCAGCCCCAGCATTTT
NA	few	TRBV29-1	13	TRBJ2-3	CSVEAPATDTQYF	TGCAGCGTTGAAGCACCTGCCACAGATACGCAGTATTTT
TRBD1	many	TRBV4-1	18	TRBJ2-2	CASSQAGQGLANTGELFF	TGCGCCAGCAGCCAAGCGGGACAGGGACTCGCGAACACCGGGGAGCTGTTTTTT
NA	few	TRBV20-1	12	TRBJ2-5	CSARPDRETQYF	TGCAGTGCTAGACCGGACAGAGAGACCCAGTACTTC
TRBD2	many	TRBV29-1	15	TRBJ2-2	CSARDYAINTGELFF	TGCAGCGCCCGGGACTACGCCATCAACACCGGGGAGCTGTTTTTT
TRBD1	NA	TRBV11-2	12	TRBJ2-5	CASSLGTGTVNF	TGTGCCAGCAGCTTAGGGACAGGGACTGTGAACTTC
TRBD1	NA	TRBV5-1	15	TRBJ2-7	CASSLGDRGLREQYF	TGCGCCAGCAGCTTGGGTGACAGGGGACTTCGCGAGCAGTACTTC
NA	many	TRBV7-2	12	TRBJ2-3	CASSLYTDTQYF	TGTGCCAGCAGCTTGTACACAGATACGCAGTATTTT
NA	many	TRBV20-1	14	TRBJ2-3	CSARDQGRTDTQYF	TGCAGTGCTAGAGATCAAGGACGCACAGATACGCAGTATTTT
NA	NA	TRBV5-1	15	TRBJ2-2	CASSPGVVGAGELFF	TGCGCCAGCAGCCCGGGCGTAGTGGGTGCCGGGGAGCTGTTTTTT
NA	many	TRBV7-2	16	TRBJ2-3	CASSEYLRQVTDTQYF	TGTGCCAGCAGCGAGTACCTACGACAGGTCACAGATACGCAGTATTTT
TRBD2	many	TRBV10-2	14	TRBJ2-3	CASYSGRMGLPQYF	TGCGCCAGCTATAGCGGGAGGATGGGCCTGCCGCAGTATTTT
NA	many	TRBV13	14	TRBJ2-7	CASSLVSGYDEQYF	TGTGCCAGCAGCTTAGTTTCAGGGTATGACGAGCAGTACTTC
TRBD1	NA	TRBV5-5	14	TRBJ1-1	CASSFHTGGTEAFF	TGTGCCAGCAGCTTTCACACAGGGGGCACTGAAGCTTTCTTT
NA	NA	TRBV6-5	14	TRBJ2-5	CASSYRGDQETQYF	TGTGCCAGCAGTTATAGGGGGGACCAAGAGACCCAGTACTTC
NA	NA	TRBV20-1	15	TRBJ2-2	CSARVAGPNTGELFF	TGCAGTGCTAGAGTGGCAGGGCCGAACACCGGGGAGCTGTTTTTT
NA	few	TRBV24-1	13	TRBJ2-3	CATSEDGLDTQYF	TGTGCCACCAGTGAAGACGGCTTAGACACGCAGTATTTT
NA	few	TRBV7-2	15	TRBJ2-2	CASSLPGTWYGELFF	TGTGCCAGCAGCCTCCCAGGGACCTGGTACGGGGAGCTGTTTTTT
NA	many	TRBV20-1	11	TRBJ2-5	CSASGRETQYF	TGCAGTGCTAGCGGGCGGGAGACCCAGTACTTC